A selection of T cell receptor beta chains follows, all from one sample in a study of human T cells and chemical hapten exposure. TCRdb re-called the RACE reads through MiXCR, storing one row per CDR3 protein. The sample contains about 120,000 distinct CDR3 sequences, around 11% of which appear only once. The sample in question was whole blood, obtained in connection with sensitization to the hapten diphenylcyclopropenone (DPC). The receptor set was obtained from a woman in her forties or fifties with alopecia areata. Some clones in this sample may be carry-over from other donors' samples. Both conserved end residues are part of each CDR3. A D gene is named only where the DNA matches it firmly. Clone size is shown for a subset of rows, as once, few, many or a class of expanded clone.

CDR3 DNA	CDR3 protein	D gene	V gene	J gene	clone size
TGTGCCAGCAGCTCTACAGGGGGCGAGTTGGGCACTGAAGCTTTCTTT	CASSSTGGELGTEAFF	TRBD1	TRBV7-3	TRBJ1-1	-
TGCGCCAGCAGCCCTGGTAATTCGAAAGGCTACACCTTC	CASSPGNSKGYTF	-	TRBV5-1	TRBJ1-2	few
TGTGCCAGCAGCACCCTTGGACGGCACACCGGGGAGCTGTTTTTT	CASSTLGRHTGELFF	-	TRBV7-9	TRBJ2-2	-
TGCAGCGTTGATGGTCCAGGGAACACCGGGGAGCTGTTTTTT	CSVDGPGNTGELFF	-	TRBV29-1	TRBJ2-2	-
TGTGCCAGCAGTTTAGGTGGACTGACGTACGAGCAGTACTTC	CASSLGGLTYEQYF	-	TRBV12-3/TRBV12-4	TRBJ2-7	-
TGTGCCAGCAGCGACGACTGGAGAGCCCTTCAAGAGACCCAGTACTTC	CASSDDWRALQETQYF	-	TRBV7-2	TRBJ2-5	many
TGTGCCAGCAGCCAAGATGGAGGGGCCCACAATGAGCAGTTCTTC	CASSQDGGAHNEQFF	-	TRBV3-1	TRBJ2-1	many
TGTGCTAGTGGTTTGGCCCAGATGAACACTGAAGCTTTCTTT	CASGLAQMNTEAFF	-	TRBV12-5	TRBJ1-1	many
TGTGCCAGCAGCCCTGGGACTAGCGGGGACTACGAGCAGTACTTC	CASSPGTSGDYEQYF	TRBD2	TRBV9	TRBJ2-7	many
TGTGCCAGCAGCTCCCAACCTACAGATACGCAGTATTTT	CASSSQPTDTQYF	-	TRBV7-9	TRBJ2-3	many
TGCAGCGTTCGGAGGGCCTATACGCAGTATTTT	CSVRRAYTQYF	-	TRBV29-1	TRBJ2-3	-
TGCAGTGCTAGTAGTCGTCCCGGCGCTAATGAAAAACTGTTTTTT	CSASSRPGANEKLFF	-	TRBV20-1	TRBJ1-4	-
TGTGCCAGCAGCCAACCCGGCCCAGATACGCAGTATTTT	CASSQPGPDTQYF	-	TRBV3-1	TRBJ2-3	few
TGCAGTGCTAGAACCGGGACAGGGAGCTATGGCTACACCTTC	CSARTGTGSYGYTF	TRBD1	TRBV20-1	TRBJ1-2	many
TGTGCCAGCAGTCCACGTGGACTAGCGGGAGGTGGAGATACGCAGTATTTT	CASSPRGLAGGGDTQYF	TRBD2	TRBV12-3/TRBV12-4	TRBJ2-3	many
TGTGCCAGCAGCGACGGGACAGCCTTCACAGATACGCAGTATTTT	CASSDGTAFTDTQYF	TRBD1	TRBV5-6	TRBJ2-3	-
TGTGCCAGCAGTGGGACAGGGTATGAAGATACGCAGTATTTT	CASSGTGYEDTQYF	TRBD1	TRBV12-3/TRBV12-4	TRBJ2-3	few
TGCGCCAGCAGAAGACTAGCGGGGGGACCGCCGGGTAATGAGCAGTTCTTC	CASRRLAGGPPGNEQFF	TRBD2	TRBV4-1	TRBJ2-1	many
TGCGCCAGCAGCCCTAGCGGGGGCCCAATCTACACAGATACGCAGTATTTT	CASSPSGGPIYTDTQYF	TRBD2	TRBV4-1	TRBJ2-3	-
TGCAGTGCTAGAGACCCCATCGGGGGGTTCCACGAGCAGTACTTC	CSARDPIGGFHEQYF	TRBD2	TRBV20-1	TRBJ2-7	-
TGTGCCAGCAGTTATGGGACTTTCCCAAAAGAGACCCAGTACTTC	CASSYGTFPKETQYF	-	TRBV6-6	TRBJ2-5	-
TGTGCCAGCAGCTCGGGACAGAATAATTCACCCCTCCACTTT	CASSSGQNNSPLHF	TRBD1	TRBV7-3	TRBJ1-6	-
TGTGCCAGCTCTCTCGGGACAGATTTTAACACTGAAGCTTTCTTT	CASSLGTDFNTEAFF	TRBD1	TRBV12-3/TRBV12-4	TRBJ1-1	few
TGTGCCAGCAGTTTACTACCCTACGAGCAGTACTTC	CASSLLPYEQYF	-	TRBV12-3/TRBV12-4	TRBJ2-7	-
TGTGCCAGTAGTACTAGCGGGAGAGTGGGTGAGCAGTTCTTC	CASSTSGRVGEQFF	TRBD2	TRBV19	TRBJ2-1	-
TGCGCCAGCAGCTTACAGGGAGAGGCTAATGAAAAACTGTTTTTT	CASSLQGEANEKLFF	-	TRBV5-1	TRBJ1-4	-
TGTGCCAGCAGCTTAGGGGCCTCAACAGGGGGCGAATCACCCCTCCACTTT	CASSLGASTGGESPLHF	TRBD1	TRBV11-2	TRBJ1-6	-
TGTGCCAGCAGCTTAGGCCTGGGCGGAGGCACAGATACGCAGTATTTT	CASSLGLGGGTDTQYF	-	TRBV13	TRBJ2-3	many
TGTGCCACCAGTGAGCCAACAGGACATCGGTACCAAGAGACCCAGTACTTC	CATSEPTGHRYQETQYF	-	TRBV24-1	TRBJ2-5	few